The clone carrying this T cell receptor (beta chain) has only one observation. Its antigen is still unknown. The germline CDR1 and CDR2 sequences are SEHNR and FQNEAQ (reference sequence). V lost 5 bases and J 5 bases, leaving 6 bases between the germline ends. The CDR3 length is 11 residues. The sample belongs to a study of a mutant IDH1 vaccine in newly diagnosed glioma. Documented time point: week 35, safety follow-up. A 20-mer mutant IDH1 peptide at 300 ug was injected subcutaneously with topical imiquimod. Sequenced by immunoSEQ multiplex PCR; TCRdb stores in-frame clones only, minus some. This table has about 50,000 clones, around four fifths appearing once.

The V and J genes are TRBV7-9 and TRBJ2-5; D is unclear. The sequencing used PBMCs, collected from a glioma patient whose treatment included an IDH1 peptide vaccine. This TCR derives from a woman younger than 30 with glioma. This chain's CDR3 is CASSDRETQYF. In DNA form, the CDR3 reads TGTGCCAGCAGCGATAGGGAGACCCAGTACTTC.